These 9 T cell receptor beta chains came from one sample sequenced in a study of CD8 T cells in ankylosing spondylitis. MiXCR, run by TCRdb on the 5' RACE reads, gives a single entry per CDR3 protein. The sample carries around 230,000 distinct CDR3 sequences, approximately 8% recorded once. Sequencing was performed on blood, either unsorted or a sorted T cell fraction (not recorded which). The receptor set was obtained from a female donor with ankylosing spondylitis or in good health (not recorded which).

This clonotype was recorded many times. The CDR3 region is CASSWEFF. The DNA of the CDR3 is TGTGCCAGCAGTTGGGAGTTCTTT. The chain employs TRBV12-3 or TRBV12-4 and TRBJ1-1; unclear D gene. V was clipped by 4 bases and J by 14 bases, with 5 bases between them. The CDR3 runs to 8 residues.

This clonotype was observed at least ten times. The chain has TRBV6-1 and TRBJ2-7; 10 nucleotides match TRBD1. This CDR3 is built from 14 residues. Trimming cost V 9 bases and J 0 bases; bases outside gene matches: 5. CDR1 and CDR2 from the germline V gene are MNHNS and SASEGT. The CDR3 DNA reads TGTGCCAGTACCCGGACAGGGGGCTCCTACGAGCAGTACTTC. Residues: CASTRTGGSYEQYF.

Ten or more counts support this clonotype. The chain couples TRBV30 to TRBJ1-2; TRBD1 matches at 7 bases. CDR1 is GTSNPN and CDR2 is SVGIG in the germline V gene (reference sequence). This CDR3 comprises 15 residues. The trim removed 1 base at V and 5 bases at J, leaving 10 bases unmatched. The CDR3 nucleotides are TGTGCCTGGAGTGCAGAGGGGGCGCAGTCTTATGGCTACACCTTC. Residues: CAWSAEGAQSYGYTF.

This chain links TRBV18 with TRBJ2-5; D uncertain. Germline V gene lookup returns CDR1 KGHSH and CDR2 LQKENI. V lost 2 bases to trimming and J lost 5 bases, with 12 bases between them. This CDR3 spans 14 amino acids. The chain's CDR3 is CASSPTDGWETQYF. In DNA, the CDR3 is TGTGCCAGCTCACCAACCGATGGGTGGGAGACCCAGTACTTC.

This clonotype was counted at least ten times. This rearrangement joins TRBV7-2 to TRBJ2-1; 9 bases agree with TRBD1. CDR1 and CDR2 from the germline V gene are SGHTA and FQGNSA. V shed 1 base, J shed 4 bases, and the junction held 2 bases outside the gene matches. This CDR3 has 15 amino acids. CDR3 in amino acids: CASSLDRGQYNEQFF. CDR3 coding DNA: TGTGCCAGCAGCTTAGACAGGGGGCAGTACAATGAGCAGTTCTTC.

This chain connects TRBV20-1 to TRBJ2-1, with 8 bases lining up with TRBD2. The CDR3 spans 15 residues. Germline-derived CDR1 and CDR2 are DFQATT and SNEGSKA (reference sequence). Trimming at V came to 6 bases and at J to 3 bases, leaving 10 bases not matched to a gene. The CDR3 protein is CSATAGTRNYNEQFF. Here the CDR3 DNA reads TGCAGTGCAACCGCCGGGACTAGGAACTACAATGAGCAGTTCTTC.

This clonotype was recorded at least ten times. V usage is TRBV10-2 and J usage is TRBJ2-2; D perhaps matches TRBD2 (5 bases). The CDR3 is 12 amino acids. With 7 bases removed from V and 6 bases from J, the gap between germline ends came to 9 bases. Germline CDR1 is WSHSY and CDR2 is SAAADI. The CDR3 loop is CASNTRAGELFF. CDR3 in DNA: TGCGCCAGCAATACTAGGGCCGGGGAGCTGTTTTTT.

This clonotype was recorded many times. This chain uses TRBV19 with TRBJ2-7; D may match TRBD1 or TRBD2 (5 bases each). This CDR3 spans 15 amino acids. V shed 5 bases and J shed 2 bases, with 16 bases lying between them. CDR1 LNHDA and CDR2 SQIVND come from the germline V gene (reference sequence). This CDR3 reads CASSVYRDGAYEQYF. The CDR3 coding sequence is TGTGCCAGTAGTGTATACCGGGACGGCGCCTACGAGCAGTACTTC.

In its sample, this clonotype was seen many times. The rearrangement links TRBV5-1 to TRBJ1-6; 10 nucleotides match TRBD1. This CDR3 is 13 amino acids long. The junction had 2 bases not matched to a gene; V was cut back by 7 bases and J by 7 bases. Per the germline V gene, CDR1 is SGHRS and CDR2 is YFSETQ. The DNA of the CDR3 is TGCGCCAGCTCGACAGGGGGCAATTCACCCCTCCACTTT. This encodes CASSTGGNSPLHF.